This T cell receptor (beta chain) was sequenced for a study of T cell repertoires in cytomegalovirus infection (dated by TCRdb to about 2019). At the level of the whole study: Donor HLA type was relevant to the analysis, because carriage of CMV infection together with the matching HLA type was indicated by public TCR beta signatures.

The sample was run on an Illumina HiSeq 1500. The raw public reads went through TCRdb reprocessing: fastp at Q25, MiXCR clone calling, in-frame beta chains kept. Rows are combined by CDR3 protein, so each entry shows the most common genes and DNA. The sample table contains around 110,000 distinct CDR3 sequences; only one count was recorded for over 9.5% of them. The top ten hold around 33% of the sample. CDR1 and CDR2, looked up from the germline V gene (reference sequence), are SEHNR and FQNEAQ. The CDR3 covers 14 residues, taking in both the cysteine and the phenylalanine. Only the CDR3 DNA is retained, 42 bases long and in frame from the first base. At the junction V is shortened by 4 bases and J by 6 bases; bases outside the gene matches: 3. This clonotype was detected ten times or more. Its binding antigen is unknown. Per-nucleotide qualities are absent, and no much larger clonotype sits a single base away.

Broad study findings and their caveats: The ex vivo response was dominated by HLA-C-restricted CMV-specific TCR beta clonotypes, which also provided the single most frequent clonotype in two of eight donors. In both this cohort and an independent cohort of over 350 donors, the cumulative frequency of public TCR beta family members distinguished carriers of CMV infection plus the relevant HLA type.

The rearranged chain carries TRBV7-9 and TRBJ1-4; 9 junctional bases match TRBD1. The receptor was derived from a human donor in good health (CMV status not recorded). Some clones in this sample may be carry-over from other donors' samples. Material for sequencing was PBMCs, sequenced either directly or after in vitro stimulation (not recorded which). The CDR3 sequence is CASSYTGGDEKLFF. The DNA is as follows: TGTGCCAGCAGCTATACAGGGGGCGATGAAAAACTGTTTTTT.